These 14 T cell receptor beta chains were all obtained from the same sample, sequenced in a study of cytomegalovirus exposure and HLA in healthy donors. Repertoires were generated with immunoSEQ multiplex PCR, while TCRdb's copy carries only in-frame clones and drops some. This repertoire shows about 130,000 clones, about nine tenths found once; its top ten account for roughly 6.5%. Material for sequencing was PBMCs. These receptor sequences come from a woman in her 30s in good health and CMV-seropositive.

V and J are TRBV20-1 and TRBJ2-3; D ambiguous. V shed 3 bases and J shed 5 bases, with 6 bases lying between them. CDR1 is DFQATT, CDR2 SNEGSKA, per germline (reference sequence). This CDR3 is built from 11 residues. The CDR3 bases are TGCAGTGCTAGTTTAGAAGATACGCAGTATTTT. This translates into CSASLEDTQYF.

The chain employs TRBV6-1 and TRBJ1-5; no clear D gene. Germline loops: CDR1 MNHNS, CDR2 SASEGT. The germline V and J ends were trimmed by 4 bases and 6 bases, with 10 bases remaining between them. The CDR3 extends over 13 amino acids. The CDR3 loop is CASSGELGQPQHF. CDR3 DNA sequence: TGTGCCAGCAGTGGAGAACTTGGTCAGCCCCAGCATTTT.

The DNA for the CDR3 is TGTGCCAGCAGAGTGGTTCCTAGTTGGGTCAATGAGCAGTTCTTC. Translation: CASRVVPSWVNEQFF. V is TRBV2 and J is TRBJ2-1; D not certain. Trimming took 6 bases from V and 6 from J, leaving 18 bases between them. Germline CDR1 and CDR2: SNHLY and FYNNEI. This CDR3 comprises 15 residues.

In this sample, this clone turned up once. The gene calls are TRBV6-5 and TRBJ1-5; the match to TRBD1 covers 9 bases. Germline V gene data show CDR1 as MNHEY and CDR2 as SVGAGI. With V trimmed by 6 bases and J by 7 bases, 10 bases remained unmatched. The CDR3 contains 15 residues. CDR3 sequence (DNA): TGTGCCAGCAGCCAGGGACAGGGCGGAGAACAGCCCCAGCATTTT. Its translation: CASSQGQGGEQPQHF.

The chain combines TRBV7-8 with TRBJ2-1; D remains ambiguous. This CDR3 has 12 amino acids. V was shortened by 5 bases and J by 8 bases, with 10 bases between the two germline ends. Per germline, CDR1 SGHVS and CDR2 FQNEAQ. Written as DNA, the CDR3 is TGTGCCAGCAGCCCCCGGAGCGATGAGCAGTTCTTC. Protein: CASSPRSDEQFF.

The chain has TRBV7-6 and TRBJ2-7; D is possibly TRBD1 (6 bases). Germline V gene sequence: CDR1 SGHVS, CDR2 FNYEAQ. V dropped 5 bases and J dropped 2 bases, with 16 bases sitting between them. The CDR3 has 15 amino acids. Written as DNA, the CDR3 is TGTGCCAGCAGCACACCCGGGACACTTGCCTACGAGCAGTACTTC. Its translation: CASSTPGTLAYEQYF.

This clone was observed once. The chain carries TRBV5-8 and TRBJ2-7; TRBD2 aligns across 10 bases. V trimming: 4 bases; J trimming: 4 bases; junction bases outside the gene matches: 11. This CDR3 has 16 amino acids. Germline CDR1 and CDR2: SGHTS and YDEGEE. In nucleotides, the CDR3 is TGTGCCAGCAGCCTACTGGCTAGCGGGAGAGGGTACGAGCAGTACTTC. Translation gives CASSLLASGRGYEQYF.

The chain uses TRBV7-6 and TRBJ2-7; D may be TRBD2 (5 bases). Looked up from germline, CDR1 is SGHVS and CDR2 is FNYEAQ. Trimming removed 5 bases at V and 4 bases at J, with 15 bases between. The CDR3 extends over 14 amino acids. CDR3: CASSPGLAVYEQYF. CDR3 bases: TGTGCCAGCAGCCCTGGTCTAGCTGTGTACGAGCAGTACTTC.

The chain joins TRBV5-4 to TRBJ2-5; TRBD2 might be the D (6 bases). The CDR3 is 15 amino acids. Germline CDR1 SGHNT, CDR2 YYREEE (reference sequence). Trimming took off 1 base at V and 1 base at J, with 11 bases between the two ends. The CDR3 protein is CASSLSTSLQETQYF. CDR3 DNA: TGTGCCAGCAGCTTGTCGACTAGTCTCCAAGAGACCCAGTACTTC.

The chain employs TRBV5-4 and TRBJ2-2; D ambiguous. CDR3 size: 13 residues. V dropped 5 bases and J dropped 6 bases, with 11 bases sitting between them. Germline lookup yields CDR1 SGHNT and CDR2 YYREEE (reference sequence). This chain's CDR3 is CASSPRGAGELFF. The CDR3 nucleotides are TGTGCCAGCAGTCCAAGAGGAGCCGGGGAGCTGTTTTTT.

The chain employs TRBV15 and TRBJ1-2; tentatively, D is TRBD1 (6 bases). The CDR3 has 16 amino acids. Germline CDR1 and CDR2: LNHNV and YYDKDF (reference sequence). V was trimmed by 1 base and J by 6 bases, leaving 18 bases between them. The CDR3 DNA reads TGTGCCACCAGCAGAGGGCCCTGGACAGAAGCTGATGGCTACACCTTC. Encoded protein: CATSRGPWTEADGYTF.

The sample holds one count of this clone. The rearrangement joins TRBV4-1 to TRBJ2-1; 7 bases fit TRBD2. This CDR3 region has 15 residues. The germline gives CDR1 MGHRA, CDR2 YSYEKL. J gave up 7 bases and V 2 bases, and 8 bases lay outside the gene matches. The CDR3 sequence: CASSQYQRDENEQFF. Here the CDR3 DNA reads TGCGCCAGCAGCCAATACCAGCGGGATGAGAATGAGCAGTTCTTC.

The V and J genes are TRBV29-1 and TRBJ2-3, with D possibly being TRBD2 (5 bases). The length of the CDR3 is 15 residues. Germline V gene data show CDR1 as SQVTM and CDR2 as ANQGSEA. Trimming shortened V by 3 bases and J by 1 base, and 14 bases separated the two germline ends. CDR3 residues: CSVDPVGRGTDTQYF. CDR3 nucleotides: TGCAGCGTTGACCCGGTTGGGCGGGGCACAGATACGCAGTATTTT.

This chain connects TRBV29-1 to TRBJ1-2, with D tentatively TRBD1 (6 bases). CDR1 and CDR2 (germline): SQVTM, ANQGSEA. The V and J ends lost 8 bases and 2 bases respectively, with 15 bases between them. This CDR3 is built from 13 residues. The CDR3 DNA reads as TGCAGCACCCAAGACAGGTCGAACTATGGCTACACCTTC. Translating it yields CSTQDRSNYGYTF. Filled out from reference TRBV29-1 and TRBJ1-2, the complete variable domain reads SAVISQKPSRDICQRGTSLTIQCQVDSQVTMMFWYRQQPGQSLTLIATANQGSEATYESGFVIDKFPISRPNLTFSTLTVSNMSPEDSSIYLCSTQDRSNYGYTFGSGTRLTVV.